This passage covers 6 T cell receptor beta chains from one sample sequenced in a study of identical twins. TCRdb used MiXCR to reprocess the 5' RACE reads, holding one entry per CDR3 protein. The sample has some 900,000 distinct CDR3 sequences, roughly an eighth seen once; the top ten hold around 1.6%. The same sample was also studied in work on yellow fever vaccine responses in identical twins.

Sequencing was carried out using PBMCs. The source is a woman younger than 35 in good health.

This clonotype showed up many times. The chain is built from TRBV7-9 and TRBJ1-1; a possible D gene is TRBD1 (5 bases). Germline CDR1 is SEHNR and CDR2 is FQNEAQ (reference sequence). Deletions cut 1 base from V and 1 base from J, with 10 bases between. The CDR3 totals 15 residues. CDR3 nucleotide sequence: TGTGCCAGCAGCTTAGGCTCAGGGAAGAACACTGAAGCTTTCTTT. This encodes CASSLGSGKNTEAFF.

The V gene is TRBV9, the J gene TRBJ2-5; TRBD2 matches 7 bases. CDR3 length: 15 amino acids. V shed 4 bases, J shed 1 base, and the junction held 7 bases outside the gene matches. The germline V gene encodes CDR1 SGDLS and CDR2 YYNGEE. CDR3 protein: CASSSQTSSQETQYF. The CDR3 region has the DNA TGTGCCAGCAGCTCCCAGACTAGCAGCCAAGAGACCCAGTACTTC.

This clonotype showed up just a few times. This rearrangement joins TRBV28 to TRBJ2-5, with 7 bases lining up with TRBD2. From germline, CDR1 is MDHEN and CDR2 SYDVKM. The length of the CDR3 is 16 residues. Trimming took 6 bases from V and 4 from J; bases not matched to a gene: 14. This CDR3 is CASSPPPTRGRETQYF. CDR3 bases: TGTGCCAGCAGCCCGCCCCCCACGCGCGGGAGAGAGACCCAGTACTTC.

Only a few counts were recorded for this clonotype. The chain has TRBV28 and TRBJ2-2; 8 bases map to TRBD1. The trim removed 7 bases at V and 1 base at J, leaving 8 bases unmatched. Germline CDR1 reads MDHEN; CDR2 reads SYDVKM. The CDR3 totals 16 residues. The CDR3 DNA sequence: TGTGCCAGCACCCCGTGGGGGACAGGGAACACCGGGGAGCTGTTTTTT. This translates into CASTPWGTGNTGELFF.

This clonotype has more than one count but fewer than ten. The chain has TRBV7-8 and TRBJ2-1; the match to TRBD2 covers 13 bases. The CDR3 contains 17 residues. CDR1 is SGHVS and CDR2 is FQNEAQ in the germline V gene. J lost 2 bases, V lost 5 bases, and 6 bases had no gene match. CDR3 sequence (DNA): TGTGCCAGCAGCACCGGACTAGCGGGGGATACCTACAATGAGCAGTTCTTC. Its protein product is CASSTGLAGDTYNEQFF.

This clonotype was seen a few times. The gene calls are TRBV6-1 and TRBJ1-1; 9 bases line up with TRBD1. The CDR3 has 14 residues. Per the germline V gene, CDR1 is MNHNS and CDR2 is SASEGT. Trimming at V came to 6 bases and at J to 6 bases, leaving 8 bases not matched to a gene. The chain's CDR3 is CASSKGTGWAEAFF. The CDR3 DNA reads TGTGCCAGCAGCAAAGGGACAGGGTGGGCTGAAGCTTTCTTT.